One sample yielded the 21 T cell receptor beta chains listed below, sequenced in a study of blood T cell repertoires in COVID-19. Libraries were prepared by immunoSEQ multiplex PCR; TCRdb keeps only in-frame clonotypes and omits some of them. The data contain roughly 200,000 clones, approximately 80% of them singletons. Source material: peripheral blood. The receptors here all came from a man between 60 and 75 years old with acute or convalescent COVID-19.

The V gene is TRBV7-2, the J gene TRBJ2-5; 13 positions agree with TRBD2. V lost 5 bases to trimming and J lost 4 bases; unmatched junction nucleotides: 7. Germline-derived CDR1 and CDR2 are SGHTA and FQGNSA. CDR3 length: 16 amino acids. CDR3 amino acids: CASSDTSGGVRETQYF. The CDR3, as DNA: TGTGCCAGCAGCGACACTAGCGGGGGGGTTCGAGAGACCCAGTACTTC.

The CDR3 loop reads CASSGGGNFGGYTF. CDR3 coding DNA: TGTGCCAGCAGTGGTGGGGGGAATTTTGGTGGCTACACCTTC. J is TRBJ1-2 and V is TRBV6-6; D is possibly TRBD1 (5 bases). V lost 5 bases, J lost 7 bases, and 17 bases lay in between. Germline V CDR1 and CDR2: MNHNY, SVGAGI (reference sequence). The CDR3 extends over 14 amino acids.

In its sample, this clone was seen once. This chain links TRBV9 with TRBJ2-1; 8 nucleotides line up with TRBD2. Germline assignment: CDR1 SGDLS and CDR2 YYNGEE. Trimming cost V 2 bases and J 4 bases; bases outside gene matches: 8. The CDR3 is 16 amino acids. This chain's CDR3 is CASSVSPPGGYNEQFF. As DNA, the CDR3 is TGTGCCAGCAGCGTGAGTCCCCCGGGAGGGTACAATGAGCAGTTCTTC.

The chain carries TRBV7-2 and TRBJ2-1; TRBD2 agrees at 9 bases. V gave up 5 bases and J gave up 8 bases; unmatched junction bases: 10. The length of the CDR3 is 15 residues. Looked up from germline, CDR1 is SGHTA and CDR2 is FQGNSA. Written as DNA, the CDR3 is TGTGCCAGCAGCCTCTCTAGCGGGAAGGCGTATGAGCAGTTCTTC. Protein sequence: CASSLSSGKAYEQFF.

The CDR3 sequence is CASSPTGLTGELFF. CDR3 bases: TGTGCCAGCAGTCCGACAGGATTGACCGGGGAGCTGTTTTTT. This rearrangement joins TRBV2 to TRBJ2-2, with a possible D match to TRBD1 (6 bases). The V gene's germline CDR1 is SNHLY and CDR2 FYNNEI. V was clipped by 5 bases and J by 5 bases, with 12 bases between them. CDR3 length equals 14 residues.

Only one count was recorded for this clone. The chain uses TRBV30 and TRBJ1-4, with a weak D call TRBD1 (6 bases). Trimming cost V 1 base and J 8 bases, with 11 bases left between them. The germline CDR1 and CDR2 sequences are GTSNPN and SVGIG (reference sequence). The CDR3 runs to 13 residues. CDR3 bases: TGTGCCTGGAGTGGGGGGGGCTGGGAAAAACTGTTTTTT. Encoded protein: CAWSGGGWEKLFF.

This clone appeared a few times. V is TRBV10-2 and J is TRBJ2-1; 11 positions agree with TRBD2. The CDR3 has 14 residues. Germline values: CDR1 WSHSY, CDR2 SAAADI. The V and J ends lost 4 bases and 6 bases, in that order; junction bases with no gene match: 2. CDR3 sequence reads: CASSVAGGRNEQFF. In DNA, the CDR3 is TGCGCCAGCAGTGTAGCGGGGGGGCGCAATGAGCAGTTCTTC.

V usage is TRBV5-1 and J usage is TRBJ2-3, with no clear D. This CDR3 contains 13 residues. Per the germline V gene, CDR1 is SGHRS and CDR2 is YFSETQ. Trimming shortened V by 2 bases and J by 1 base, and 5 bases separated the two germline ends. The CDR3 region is CASSLEGTDTQYF. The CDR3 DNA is TGCGCCAGCAGCTTAGAGGGCACAGATACGCAGTATTTT.

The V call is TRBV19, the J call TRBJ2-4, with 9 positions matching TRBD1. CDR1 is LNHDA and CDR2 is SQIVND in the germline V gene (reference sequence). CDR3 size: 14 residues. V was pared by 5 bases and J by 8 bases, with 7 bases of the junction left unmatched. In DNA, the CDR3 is TGTGCCAGTAGTGACAGGGGGATGGCGGACATTCAGTACTTC. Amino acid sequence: CASSDRGMADIQYF. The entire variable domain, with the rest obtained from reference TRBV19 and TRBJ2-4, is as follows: DGGITQSPKYLFRKEGQNVTLSCEQNLNHDAMYWYRQDPGQGLRLIYYSQIVNDFQKGDIAEGYSVSREKKESFPLTVTSAQKNPTAFYLCASSDRGMADIQYFGAGTRLSVL.

CDR3 loop: CASSMGDSALNQPQHF. DNA for the CDR3: TGTGCCAGTAGTATGGGGGACAGCGCATTAAATCAGCCCCAGCATTTT. This rearrangement joins TRBV19 to TRBJ1-5; 7 bases are a match to TRBD1. Germline CDR1 is LNHDA and CDR2 is SQIVND (reference sequence). Trimming removed 3 bases from V and 4 bases from J; junction bases left unmatched: 9. This CDR3 has 16 amino acids.

The CDR3: CASSSRDRSYEQYF. The DNA of the CDR3 is TGTGCCAGCAGCTCGAGGGACAGATCCTACGAGCAGTACTTC. The chain links TRBV5-4 to TRBJ2-7; 7 bases are a match to TRBD1. The CDR3 totals 14 residues. Germline CDR1 SGHNT, CDR2 YYREEE (reference sequence). The V and J ends lost 3 bases and 1 base, in that order; junction bases with no gene match: 4.

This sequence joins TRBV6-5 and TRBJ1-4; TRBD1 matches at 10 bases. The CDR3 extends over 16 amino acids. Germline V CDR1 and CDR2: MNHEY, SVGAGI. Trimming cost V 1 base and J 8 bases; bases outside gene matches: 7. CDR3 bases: TGTGCCAGCAGTTACTATTCGGGACAGGGGCGCGAAAAACTGTTTTTT. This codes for CASSYYSGQGREKLFF.

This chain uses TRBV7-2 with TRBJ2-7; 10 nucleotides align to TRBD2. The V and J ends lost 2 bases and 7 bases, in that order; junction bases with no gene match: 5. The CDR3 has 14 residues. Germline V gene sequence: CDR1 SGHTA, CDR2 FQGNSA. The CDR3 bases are TGTGCCAGCAGCTTACTAGCGGGGGAAGGGGAGCAGTACTTC. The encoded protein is CASSLLAGEGEQYF.

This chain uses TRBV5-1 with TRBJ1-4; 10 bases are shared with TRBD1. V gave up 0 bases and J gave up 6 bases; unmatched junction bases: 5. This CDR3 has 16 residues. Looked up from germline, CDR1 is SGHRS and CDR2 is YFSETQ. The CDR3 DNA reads TGCGCCAGCAGCTTGGGACAGGGGGCAGGGTATGAAAAACTGTTTTTT. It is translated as CASSLGQGAGYEKLFF.

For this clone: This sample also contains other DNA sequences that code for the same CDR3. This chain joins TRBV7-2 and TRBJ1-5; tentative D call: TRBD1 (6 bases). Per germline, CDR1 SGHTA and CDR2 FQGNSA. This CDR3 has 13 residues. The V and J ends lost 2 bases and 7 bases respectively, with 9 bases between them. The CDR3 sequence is CASSLSRGQPQHF. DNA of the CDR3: TGTGCCAGCAGCTTATCCAGGGGACAGCCCCAGCATTTT.

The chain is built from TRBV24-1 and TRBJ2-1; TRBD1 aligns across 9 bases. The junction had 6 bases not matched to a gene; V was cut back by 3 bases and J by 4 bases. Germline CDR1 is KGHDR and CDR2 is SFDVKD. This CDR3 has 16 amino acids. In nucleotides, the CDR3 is TGTGCCACCAGTGATCGTGACAGGGGGGGATACAATGAGCAGTTCTTC. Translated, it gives CATSDRDRGGYNEQFF.

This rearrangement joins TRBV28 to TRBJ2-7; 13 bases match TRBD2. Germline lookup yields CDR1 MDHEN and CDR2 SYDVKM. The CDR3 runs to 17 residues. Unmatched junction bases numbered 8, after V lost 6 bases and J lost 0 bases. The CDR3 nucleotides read TGTGCCAGCAGGGAGACTAGCGGGAGGAGTCCCTCCTACGAGCAGTACTTC. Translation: CASRETSGRSPSYEQYF.

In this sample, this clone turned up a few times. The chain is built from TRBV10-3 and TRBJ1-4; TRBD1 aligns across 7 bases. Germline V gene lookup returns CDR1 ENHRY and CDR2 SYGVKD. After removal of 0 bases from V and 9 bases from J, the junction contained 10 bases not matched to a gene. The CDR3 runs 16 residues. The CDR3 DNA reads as TGTGCCATCAGTGAGTCAATGGGACAGTCGTATAAAAAACTGTTTTTT. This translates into CAISESMGQSYKKLFF.

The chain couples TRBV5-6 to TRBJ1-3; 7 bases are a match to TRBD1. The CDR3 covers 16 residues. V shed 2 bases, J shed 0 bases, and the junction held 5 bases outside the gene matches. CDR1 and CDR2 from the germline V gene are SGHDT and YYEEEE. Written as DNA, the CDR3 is TGTGCCAGCAGCTTTTTCCAGGGGGTCTCTGGAAACACCATATATTTT. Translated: CASSFFQGVSGNTIYF.

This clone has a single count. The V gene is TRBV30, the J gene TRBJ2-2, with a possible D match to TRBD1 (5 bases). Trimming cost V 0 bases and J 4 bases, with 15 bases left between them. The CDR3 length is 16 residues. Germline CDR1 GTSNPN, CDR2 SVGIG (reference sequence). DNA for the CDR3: TGTGCCTGGAGTGTTGCCCCAGGTCAGGGCACCGGGGAGCTGTTTTTT. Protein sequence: CAWSVAPGQGTGELFF.

CDR3 in DNA: TGTGCCAGCAGCGTAGCTACAAGGCCAGGGGTTGGCTACACCTTC. Residues: CASSVATRPGVGYTF. The chain links TRBV9 to TRBJ1-2; D might be TRBD1 (6 bases). The CDR3 length is 15 residues. V was clipped by 0 bases and J by 7 bases, with 16 bases between them. Germline CDR1 and CDR2: SGDLS and YYNGEE.